These 10 T cell receptor beta chains came from one sample sequenced in a study of identical twins. TCRdb independently ran MiXCR on the 5' RACE reads; one entry per CDR3 protein. In the table there are some 1,600,000 distinct CDR3 sequences, about 31% of which are singletons. The source material was cord blood. These receptors were collected from a newborn girl in good health.

V usage is TRBV20-1 and J usage is TRBJ2-7; D is undetermined. The germline V gene encodes CDR1 DFQATT and CDR2 SNEGSKA (reference sequence). The CDR3 consists of 9 residues. V gave up 7 bases and J gave up 3 bases, with 4 bases separating them. CDR3 region: CSVGYEQYF. DNA for the CDR3: TGCAGTGTCGGCTACGAGCAGTACTTC.

This clonotype was picked up a small number of times. The chain carries TRBV4-2 and TRBJ2-5; maybe TRBD1 (5 bases). Trimming took off 0 bases at V and 5 bases at J, with 10 bases between the two ends. The V gene's germline CDR1 is LGHNA and CDR2 YNFKEQ. CDR3 size: 14 residues. CDR3 protein: CASSQDWGRETQYF. The CDR3 nucleotides read TGTGCCAGCAGCCAAGATTGGGGCCGGGAGACCCAGTACTTC.

The chain joins TRBV7-9 to TRBJ1-5; TRBD1 matches 7 bases. Germline V gene sequence: CDR1 SEHNR, CDR2 FQNEAQ (reference sequence). The trim removed 2 bases at V and 0 bases at J, leaving 10 bases unmatched. CDR3 length equals 18 residues. As DNA, the CDR3 is TGTGCCAGCAGCTTATACTATTCAGGGGGTACTAGCAATCAGCCCCAGCATTTT. It encodes CASSLYYSGGTSNQPQHF.

This clonotype has just a few counts. This rearrangement joins TRBV7-2 to TRBJ2-2; D tentatively fits TRBD1 or TRBD2 (5 bases each). Trimming took off 1 base at V and 4 bases at J, with 10 bases between the two ends. The CDR3 is 15 amino acids. Per germline, CDR1 SGHTA and CDR2 FQGNSA. The CDR3: CASSLERGTTGELFF. The CDR3 bases are TGTGCCAGCAGCTTAGAGAGAGGGACCACCGGGGAGCTGTTTTTT.

The table lists this clonotype with a few counts. This sequence joins TRBV10-3 and TRBJ2-1, with 9 bases that match TRBD2. The CDR3 loop spans 14 amino acids. In germline, CDR1 is ENHRY, CDR2 SYGVKD. Unmatched junction bases numbered 3, after V lost 6 bases and J lost 3 bases. This CDR3 reads CAIRLAGSYNEQFF. As DNA, the CDR3 is TGTGCCATCAGGCTAGCGGGGAGCTACAATGAGCAGTTCTTC.

The chain has TRBV29-1 and TRBJ1-1; D is ambiguous. V was cut by 2 bases and J by 3 bases, with 10 bases left in between. This CDR3 contains 13 residues. The germline CDR1 and CDR2 sequences are SQVTM and ANQGSEA. CDR3 loop: CSVEHLSDTEAFF. CDR3 sequence (DNA): TGCAGCGTTGAACACCTATCGGACACTGAAGCTTTCTTT. The full variable domain, with the rest looked up from reference TRBV29-1 and TRBJ1-1, is SAVISQKPSRDICQRGTSLTIQCQVDSQVTMMFWYRQQPGQSLTLIATANQGSEATYESGFVIDKFPISRPNLTFSTLTVSNMSPEDSSIYLCSVEHLSDTEAFFGQGTRLTVV.

The chain uses TRBV2 and TRBJ2-1; D unclear. The J call is doubtful: the DNA matches TRBJ2-7 better. The CDR3 sequence is 12 residues long. CDR1 SNHLY and CDR2 FYNNEI come from the germline V gene. The CDR3 sequence is CASRYTYNEQYF. The CDR3 DNA follows: TGTGCCAGCAGGTATACATACAATGAGCAGTACTTC.

This clonotype has just one count. The chain couples TRBV3-1 to TRBJ1-5; 9 bases line up with TRBD1. CDR3 length equals 16 residues. V shed 4 bases and J 2 bases; nucleotides not matched to a gene: 6. CDR1 and CDR2 from the germline V gene are LGHDT and YNNKEL (reference sequence). The DNA for the CDR3 is TGTGCCAGCAGCCCCTCCGACAGGGGGGGCAATCAGCCCCAGCATTTT. Its translation is CASSPSDRGGNQPQHF.

This clonotype is a singleton in its sample. Mismatch with germline at one junction end may stem from a read error. This sequence joins TRBV24-1 and TRBJ2-3; 7 positions match TRBD1. CDR1 and CDR2 (germline): KGHDR, SFDVKD. The CDR3 loop spans 13 amino acids. In DNA, the CDR3 is TGTGCCGCCAGTGACCACAGGGGAGATACGCAGTATTTT. Protein: CAASDHRGDTQYF.

The chain combines TRBV4-2 with TRBJ2-3; 8 bases fit TRBD2. The germline gives CDR1 LGHNA, CDR2 YNFKEQ. The CDR3 is 15 residues long. V lost 0 bases and J lost 10; bases outside the gene matches: 9. CDR3 nucleotides: TGTGCCAGCAGCCAAGATCGTACATTGGGACTAGCGCAGTATTTT. Residues: CASSQDRTLGLAQYF.